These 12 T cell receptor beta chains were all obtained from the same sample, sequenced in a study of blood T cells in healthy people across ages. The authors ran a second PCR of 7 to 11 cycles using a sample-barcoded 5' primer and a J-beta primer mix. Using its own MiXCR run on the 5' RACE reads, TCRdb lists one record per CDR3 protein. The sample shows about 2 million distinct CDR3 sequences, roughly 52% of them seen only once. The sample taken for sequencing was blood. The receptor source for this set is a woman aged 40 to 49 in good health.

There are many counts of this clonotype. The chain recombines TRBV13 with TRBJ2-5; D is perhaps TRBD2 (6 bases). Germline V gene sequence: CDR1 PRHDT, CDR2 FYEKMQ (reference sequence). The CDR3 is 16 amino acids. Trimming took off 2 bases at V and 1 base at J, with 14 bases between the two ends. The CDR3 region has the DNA TGTGCCAGCAGCTTAAGGGGAGACGGGGGCCAAGAGACCCAGTACTTC. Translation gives CASSLRGDGGQETQYF. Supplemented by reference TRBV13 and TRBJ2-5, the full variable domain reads AAGVIQSPRHLIKEKRETATLKCYPIPRHDTVYWYQQGPGQDPQFLISFYEKMQSDKGSIPDRFSAQQFSDYHSELNMSSLELGDSALYFCASSLRGDGGQETQYFGPGTRLLVL.

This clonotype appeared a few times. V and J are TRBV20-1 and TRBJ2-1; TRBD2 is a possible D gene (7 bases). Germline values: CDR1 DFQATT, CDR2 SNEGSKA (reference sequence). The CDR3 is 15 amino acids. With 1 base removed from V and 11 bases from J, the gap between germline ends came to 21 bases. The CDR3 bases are TGCAGTGCTAGAGTAGAGGGGGGGAGCGTAAATCAGCAGTTCTTC. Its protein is CSARVEGGSVNQQFF.

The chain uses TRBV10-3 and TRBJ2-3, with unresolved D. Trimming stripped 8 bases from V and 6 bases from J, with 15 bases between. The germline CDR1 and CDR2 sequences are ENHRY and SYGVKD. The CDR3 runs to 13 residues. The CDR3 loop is CAIWKGFDDTQYF. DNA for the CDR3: TGTGCCATCTGGAAGGGATTCGACGATACGCAGTATTTT.

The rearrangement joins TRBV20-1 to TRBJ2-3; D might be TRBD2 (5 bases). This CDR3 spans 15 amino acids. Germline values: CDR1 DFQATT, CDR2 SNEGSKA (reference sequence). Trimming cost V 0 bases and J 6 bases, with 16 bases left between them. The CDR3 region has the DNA TGCAGTGCTAGAGATGCAAGCGGCCCCACGGATACGCAGTATTTT. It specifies CSARDASGPTDTQYF.

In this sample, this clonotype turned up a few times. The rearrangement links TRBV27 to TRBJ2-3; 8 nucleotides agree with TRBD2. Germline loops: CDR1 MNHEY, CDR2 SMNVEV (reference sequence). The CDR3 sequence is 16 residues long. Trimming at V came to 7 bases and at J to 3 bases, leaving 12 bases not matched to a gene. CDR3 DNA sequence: TGTGCCAGCACCCCCGTCCCCGGACTAGCAACAGATACGCAGTATTTT. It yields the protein CASTPVPGLATDTQYF.

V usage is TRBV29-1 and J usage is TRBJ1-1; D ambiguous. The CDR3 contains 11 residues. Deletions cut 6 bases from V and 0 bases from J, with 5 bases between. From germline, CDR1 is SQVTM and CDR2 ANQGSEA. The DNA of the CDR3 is TGCAGCGTACGACTGAACACTGAAGCTTTCTTT. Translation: CSVRLNTEAFF.

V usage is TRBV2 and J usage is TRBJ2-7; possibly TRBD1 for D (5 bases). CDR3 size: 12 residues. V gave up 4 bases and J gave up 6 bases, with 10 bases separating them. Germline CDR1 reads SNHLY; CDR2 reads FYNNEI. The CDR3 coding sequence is TGTGCCAGCAGTGGGACCCAGGGCGAGCAGTACTTC. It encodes CASSGTQGEQYF.

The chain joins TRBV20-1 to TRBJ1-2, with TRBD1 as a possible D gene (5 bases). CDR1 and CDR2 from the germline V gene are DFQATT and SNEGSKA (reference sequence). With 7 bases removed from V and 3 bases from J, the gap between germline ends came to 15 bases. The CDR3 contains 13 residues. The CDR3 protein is CSVRGGGDYGYTF. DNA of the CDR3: TGCAGTGTAAGGGGTGGCGGTGACTATGGCTACACCTTC.

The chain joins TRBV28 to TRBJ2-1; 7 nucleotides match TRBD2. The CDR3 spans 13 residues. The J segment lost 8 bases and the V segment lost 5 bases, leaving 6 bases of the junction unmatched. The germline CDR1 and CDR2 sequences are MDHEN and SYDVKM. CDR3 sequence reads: CASSETSSDEQFF. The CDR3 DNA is TGTGCCAGCAGTGAGACTAGCAGCGATGAGCAGTTCTTC.

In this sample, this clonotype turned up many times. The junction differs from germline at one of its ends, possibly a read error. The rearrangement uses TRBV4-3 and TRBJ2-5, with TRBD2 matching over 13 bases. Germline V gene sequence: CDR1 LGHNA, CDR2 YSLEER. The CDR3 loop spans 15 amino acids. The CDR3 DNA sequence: TGTGCCAGCAGCCAAACTAGCGGGGGGGGAGAGACCCAGTACTTC. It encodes CASSQTSGGGETQYF.

CDR3 region: CSASGGLSNSPLHF. CDR3 bases: TGCAGTGCTAGTGGGGGACTCAGTAATTCACCCCTCCACTTT. The chain carries TRBV20-1 and TRBJ1-6, with D possibly matching TRBD1 (5 bases). From germline, CDR1 is DFQATT and CDR2 SNEGSKA (reference sequence). Trimming shortened V by 3 bases and J by 6 bases, and 12 bases separated the two germline ends. CDR3 size: 14 residues.

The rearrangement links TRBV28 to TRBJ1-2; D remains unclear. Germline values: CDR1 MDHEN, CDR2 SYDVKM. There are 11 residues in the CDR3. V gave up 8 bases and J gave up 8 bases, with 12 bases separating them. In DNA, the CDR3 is TGTGCCAGCCAGATTCCAGGAGGCTACACCTTC. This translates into CASQIPGGYTF.